These 20 T cell receptor beta chains were all obtained from the same sample, sequenced in a study of CD8 T cells in Susac syndrome. Roughly 0.45 to 1 ug RNA was reverse transcribed with random hexamers. TCRdb passed the immunoSEQ multiplex PCR reads through MiXCR, listing each CDR3 protein once. The table shows approximately 100,000 distinct CDR3 sequences, with nearly 95% occurring only once. Material: CD4+ T cells from PBMCs. Every receptor here comes from a human donor in good health.

This clonotype was seen a few times. The chain recombines TRBV29-1 with TRBJ1-2, with D hard to call. CDR1 is SQVTM and CDR2 is ANQGSEA in the germline V gene. CDR3 size: 10 residues. Trimming took 7 bases from V and 2 from J, leaving 5 bases between them. DNA for the CDR3: TGCAGCGCGGACAACTATGGCTACACCTTC. Residues: CSADNYGYTF.

V gene TRBV3-1 combines with J gene TRBJ2-7; D is uncertain. The germline gives CDR1 LGHDT, CDR2 YNNKEL (reference sequence). This CDR3 is 14 amino acids long. V gave up 3 bases and J gave up 8 bases, with 17 bases separating them. Here the CDR3 reads CASSHRSPEMKQYF. The CDR3 nucleotides are TGTGCCAGCAGCCACAGATCCCCGGAGATGAAGCAGTACTTC.

This chain joins TRBV5-6 and TRBJ2-3; 9 nucleotides line up with TRBD1. The junction had 6 bases not matched to a gene; V was cut back by 4 bases and J by 3 bases. The CDR3 has 15 amino acids. The germline CDR1 and CDR2 sequences are SGHDT and YYEEEE. DNA for the CDR3: TGTGCCAGCAGCCTACAGGGGGCTAGGACAGATACGCAGTATTTT. Its protein product is CASSLQGARTDTQYF.

In its sample, this clonotype was seen a few times. The V call is TRBV9, the J call TRBJ2-3; D uncertain. Germline V lookup: CDR1 SGDLS, CDR2 YYNGEE. Trimming left V 2 bases short and J 6 bases short, with 10 bases between. The length of the CDR3 is 13 residues. The CDR3: CASSVEVLDTQYF. The CDR3 nucleotides read TGTGCCAGCAGCGTCGAAGTGTTGGATACGCAGTATTTT.

The chain links TRBV29-1 to TRBJ1-2; the D gene is possibly TRBD1 (6 bases). V was shortened by 3 bases and J by 0 bases, with 17 bases between the two germline ends. There are 16 residues in the CDR3. Germline V gives CDR1 SQVTM, CDR2 ANQGSEA. CDR3 residues: CSVEAPGAFSNYGYTF. The CDR3 DNA follows: TGCAGCGTTGAGGCCCCGGGGGCCTTTTCTAACTATGGCTACACCTTC.

This chain joins TRBV7-8 and TRBJ2-1; TRBD1 matches at 9 bases. The CDR3 contains 15 residues. Germline V lookup: CDR1 SGHVS, CDR2 FQNEAQ. V dropped 2 bases and J dropped 6; count of bases not matched to a gene: 5. CDR3 loop: CASSLWGQGINEQFF. The CDR3, as DNA: TGTGCCAGCAGCTTATGGGGACAGGGCATCAATGAGCAGTTCTTC. The variable domain in full, with the rest retrieved from reference TRBV7-8 and TRBJ2-1, is GAGVSQSPRYKVAKRGQDVALRCDPISGHVSLFWYQQALGQGPEFLTYFQNEAQLDKSGLPSDRFFAERPEGSVSTLKIQRTQQEDSAVYLCASSLWGQGINEQFFGPGTRLTVL.

The V call is TRBV23-1, the J call TRBJ1-1, with no clear D. TRBV23-1 is recorded as an ORF, its role being uncertain. The CDR3 length is 15 residues. The V and J ends lost 4 bases and 1 base respectively, with 13 bases between them. CDR3 in amino acids: CASSLPGRKNTEAFF. The CDR3 bases are TGCGCCAGCAGTCTACCCGGGAGAAAGAACACTGAAGCTTTCTTT.

The chain combines TRBV7-9 with TRBJ2-2; D remains ambiguous. CDR3 length equals 15 residues. V lost 8 bases to trimming and J lost 0 bases, with 13 bases between them. Germline V CDR1 and CDR2: SEHNR, FQNEAQ (reference sequence). CDR3 sequence: CASGVRVANTGELFF. The CDR3 DNA sequence: TGTGCCAGCGGGGTACGCGTGGCGAACACCGGGGAGCTGTTTTTT.

The gene calls are TRBV20-1 and TRBJ2-3; 8 positions agree with TRBD2. After removal of 0 bases from V and 1 base from J, the junction contained 6 bases not matched to a gene. The CDR3 extends over 16 amino acids. Germline V gene data show CDR1 as DFQATT and CDR2 as SNEGSKA (reference sequence). The CDR3 DNA reads as TGCAGTGCTAGAGATCCTCGGGGGGGACGCACAGATACGCAGTATTTT. Protein product: CSARDPRGGRTDTQYF.

The rearrangement uses TRBV4-3 and TRBJ2-5; D unclear. V was clipped by 2 bases and J by 2 bases, with 12 bases between them. The CDR3 sequence is 15 residues long. CDR1 is LGHNA and CDR2 is YSLEER in the germline V gene. This chain's CDR3 is CASSQIWAGQETQYF. The CDR3 nucleotides read TGCGCCAGCAGCCAAATATGGGCAGGTCAAGAGACCCAGTACTTC.

In this sample, this clonotype turned up once. V usage is TRBV14 and J usage is TRBJ2-7; 14 bases are a match to TRBD2. V shed 1 base, J shed 0 bases, and the junction held 5 bases outside the gene matches. Per germline, CDR1 SGHDN and CDR2 FVKESK. This CDR3 has 18 amino acids. CDR3 sequence reads: CASSQGTSGGRHSYEQYF. DNA of the CDR3: TGTGCCAGCAGCCAAGGGACTAGCGGGGGGAGACACTCCTACGAGCAGTACTTC.

The rearrangement uses TRBV19 and TRBJ1-1, with TRBD1 matching 11 bases. V shed 6 bases and J 8 bases; nucleotides not matched to a gene: 11. Germline V gene lookup returns CDR1 LNHDA and CDR2 SQIVND (reference sequence). The CDR3 consists of 15 residues. The DNA for the CDR3 is TGTGCCAGTAGAAGGGACAGGGGGTGGACGAGCGAAGCTTTCTTT. Protein: CASRRDRGWTSEAFF.

The gene calls are TRBV14 and TRBJ1-4; no reliable D call. From germline, CDR1 is SGHDN and CDR2 FVKESK. The V gene lost 7 bases and the J gene lost 6 bases, with 24 bases spanning the gap. The CDR3 totals 17 residues. The CDR3 region has the DNA TGTGCCAGCACCACCCTCCCCCGGGGAGGGTACTATGAAAAACTGTTTTTT. Residues: CASTTLPRGGYYEKLFF. Together with reference TRBV14 and TRBJ1-4, the CDR3 gives the full variable domain: EAGVTQFPSHSVIEKGQTVTLRCDPISGHDNLYWYRRVMGKEIKFLLHFVKESKQDESGMPNNRFLAERTGGTYSTLKVQPAELEDSGVYFCASTTLPRGGYYEKLFFGSGTQLSVL.

The chain uses TRBV5-1 and TRBJ2-4; 11 positions match TRBD2. V trimming: 3 bases; J trimming: 0 bases; junction bases outside the gene matches: 14. The CDR3 runs 20 residues. Germline CDR1 is SGHRS and CDR2 is YFSETQ. In DNA, the CDR3 is TGCGCCAGCAGCTCCCGACCGACTAGCGGGGAGGCATTAGCCAAAAACATTCAGTACTTC. This codes for CASSSRPTSGEALAKNIQYF.

For the CDR3, the DNA is TGTGCCAGCAGTCACCACTTCCTCCTAGCCAAAAACATTCAGTACTTC. Protein product: CASSHHFLLAKNIQYF. The chain carries TRBV12-3 or TRBV12-4 and TRBJ2-4; no firm D call. With 5 bases removed from V and 0 bases from J, the gap between germline ends came to 14 bases. This CDR3 is built from 16 residues.

The chain has TRBV23-1 and TRBJ2-1; 7 positions match TRBD1. TRBV23-1 is an ORF; its function is uncertain. The CDR3 has 14 amino acids. The V gene end was trimmed by 6 bases and the J gene end by 7 bases; junction bases not matched to a gene: 9. The CDR3 loop is CASSLGQVLNEQFF. CDR3 in DNA: TGCGCCAGCAGCCTCGGACAGGTTTTGAATGAGCAGTTCTTC.

The V gene is TRBV12-3 or TRBV12-4, the J gene TRBJ2-1; D not certain. Deletions cut 3 bases from V and 0 bases from J, with 6 bases between. The CDR3 consists of 14 residues. DNA for the CDR3: TGTGCCAGCAGTTTTGAAAGCTCCTACAATGAGCAGTTCTTC. Residues: CASSFESSYNEQFF.

CDR3 sequence reads: CASSLYRGDEQFF. In DNA, the CDR3 is TGTGCCAGCAGCTTGTATCGGGGGGATGAGCAGTTCTTC. The rearrangement links TRBV5-8 to TRBJ2-1; the match to TRBD2 covers 7 bases. Germline loops: CDR1 SGHTS, CDR2 YDEGEE. Germline trimming cut 1 base from V and 8 bases from J; bases unmatched to any gene: 3. This CDR3 is 13 amino acids long.

The chain couples TRBV4-3 to TRBJ1-1; TRBD1 is a possible D gene (5 bases). Trimming left V 2 bases short and J 4 bases short, with 11 bases between. This CDR3 contains 14 residues. Germline loops: CDR1 LGHNA, CDR2 YSLEER. CDR3 sequence: CASSQSGGTTEAFF. CDR3 sequence (DNA): TGCGCCAGCAGCCAAAGTGGGGGGACCACTGAAGCTTTCTTT.

The chain couples TRBV20-1 to TRBJ1-1, with D perhaps matching TRBD1 (6 bases). CDR3 length: 14 residues. Germline CDR1 DFQATT, CDR2 SNEGSKA (reference sequence). The V end lost 7 bases, the J end lost 1 base, and 16 bases lay between the germline ends. The DNA for the CDR3 is TGCAGTGGACAGGTCACCAGTGGGAACACTGAAGCTTTCTTT. It translates to CSGQVTSGNTEAFF.